Following are 22 T cell receptor beta chains from one sample sequenced in a study of cytomegalovirus exposure and HLA in healthy donors. TCRdb's table, derived via immunoSEQ multiplex PCR, lists solely in-frame clones and lacks some. The sample records hundreds of thousands of clones, roughly 85% being singletons. Specimen: PBMCs. These receptors were taken from a woman under 30 in good health and CMV-seronegative.

The genes are TRBV6-4 and TRBJ2-3, with D possibly being TRBD1 (6 bases). Germline assignment: CDR1 MRHNA and CDR2 SNTAGT. V was trimmed by 4 bases and J by 2 bases, leaving 10 bases between them. The CDR3 has 14 amino acids. The CDR3 region is CASSGTASTDTQYF. Written as DNA, the CDR3 is TGTGCCAGCAGTGGGACAGCCTCCACAGATACGCAGTATTTT.

This clone was detected many times. The chain couples TRBV6-6 to TRBJ1-2; 9 nucleotides align to TRBD1. Germline trimming cut 0 bases from V and 13 bases from J; bases unmatched to any gene: 6. The V gene's germline CDR1 is MNHNY and CDR2 SVGAGI (reference sequence). This CDR3 has 13 residues. CDR3 sequence (DNA): TGTGCCAGCAGTTACTCCGCGACAGGGGGACCCACCTTC. Translation: CASSYSATGGPTF.

In this sample, this clone turned up once. The rearrangement links TRBV4-2 to TRBJ2-2, with 9 bases matching TRBD2. This CDR3 has 17 residues. Germline V CDR1 and CDR2: LGHNA, YNFKEQ. Trimming removed 0 bases from V and 3 bases from J; junction bases left unmatched: 5. CDR3 coding DNA: TGTGCCAGCAGCCAAGACGCGGGAGGGTCGGACACCGGGGAGCTGTTTTTT. It translates to CASSQDAGGSDTGELFF.

V and J are TRBV28 and TRBJ2-4; 9 bases match TRBD1. The V gene end was trimmed by 5 bases and the J gene end by 10 bases; junction bases not matched to a gene: 9. Germline V CDR1 and CDR2: MDHEN, SYDVKM. This CDR3 is built from 14 residues. The CDR3 loop reads CASSPPGQGRIQYF. Written as DNA, the CDR3 is TGTGCCAGCAGTCCTCCGGGACAGGGACGGATTCAGTACTTC.

This sequence joins TRBV27 and TRBJ2-7; D gene uncertain. With 3 bases removed from V and 2 bases from J, the gap between germline ends came to 8 bases. The length of the CDR3 is 13 residues. Germline CDR1 is MNHEY and CDR2 is SMNVEV (reference sequence). CDR3 DNA: TGTGCCAGCAGTTTTCAACGGGCCTACGAGCAGTACTTC. Translating it yields CASSFQRAYEQYF.

The V and J genes are TRBV28 and TRBJ1-2; TRBD1 matches at 7 bases. The length of the CDR3 is 12 residues. Germline V gene data show CDR1 as MDHEN and CDR2 as SYDVKM. V lost 9 bases and J lost 4; bases outside the gene matches: 5. The CDR3 here is CASLRDSYGYTF. The CDR3 coding sequence is TGTGCCAGTCTCCGGGACAGCTATGGCTACACCTTC.

V and J are TRBV4-1 and TRBJ2-3, with TRBD2 identical over 8 bases. Germline-derived CDR1 and CDR2 are MGHRA and YSYEKL. The CDR3 loop spans 16 amino acids. With 3 bases clipped from V and 2 bases from J, the junction kept 7 bases outside the gene matches. The CDR3 region is CASSQNSGVYTDTQYF. CDR3 nucleotide sequence: TGCGCCAGCAGCCAGAATAGCGGGGTGTACACAGATACGCAGTATTTT.

This chain connects TRBV28 to TRBJ1-2; maybe TRBD1 (6 bases). This CDR3 contains 12 residues. In germline, CDR1 is MDHEN, CDR2 SYDVKM. The V and J ends lost 8 bases and 7 bases respectively, with 14 bases between them. In DNA, the CDR3 is TGTGCCAGCGTGGGGGACAATGCTGGCTACACCTTC. This encodes CASVGDNAGYTF.

The DNA for the CDR3 is TGTGCCAGCCCTTCCAGGGGGTCTAGCGGGGTGAAACAAGAGACCCAGTACTTC. As protein: CASPSRGSSGVKQETQYF. V usage is TRBV2 and J usage is TRBJ2-5; 9 nucleotides agree with TRBD2. This CDR3 region has 18 residues. Per the germline V gene, CDR1 is SNHLY and CDR2 is FYNNEI. V gave up 8 bases and J gave up 2 bases; unmatched junction bases: 18.

The rearrangement joins TRBV11-2 to TRBJ2-2; the match to TRBD2 covers 8 bases. The germline CDR1 and CDR2 sequences are SGHAT and FQNNGV. After removal of 7 bases from V and 3 bases from J, the junction contained 10 bases not matched to a gene. The CDR3 covers 16 residues. This CDR3 reads CASTTLGLGDTGELFF. For the CDR3, the DNA is TGTGCCAGCACAACCCTGGGACTAGGGGACACCGGGGAGCTGTTTTTT.

The chain has TRBV5-1 and TRBJ2-3, with TRBD2 as a possible D gene (5 bases). Trimming stripped 4 bases from V and 0 bases from J, with 9 bases between. The germline CDR1 and CDR2 sequences are SGHRS and YFSETQ. The CDR3 has 14 residues. The CDR3 loop reads CASSPGFSTDTQYF. CDR3 bases: TGCGCCAGCAGCCCGGGATTTAGCACAGATACGCAGTATTTT.

V usage is TRBV6-5 and J usage is TRBJ1-6; 9 bases align to TRBD1. Germline CDR1 reads MNHEY; CDR2 reads SVGAGI. This CDR3 comprises 14 residues. Germline trimming cut 6 bases from V and 13 bases from J; bases unmatched to any gene: 10. In DNA, the CDR3 is TGTGCCAGCAGCCCGGGACAGGGTCCTTGGCCCCTCCACTTT. Translating gives CASSPGQGPWPLHF.

This sequence joins TRBV27 and TRBJ2-1, with unresolved D. This CDR3 has 11 amino acids. Germline values: CDR1 MNHEY, CDR2 SMNVEV (reference sequence). Between the trimmed V and J ends, which lost 5 bases and 4 bases, there was a span of 3 bases. Here the CDR3 DNA reads TGTGCCAGCAGTGTATACAATGAGCAGTTCTTC. It translates to CASSVYNEQFF.

V is TRBV6-5 and J is TRBJ1-2; maybe TRBD1 (5 bases). The CDR3 loop spans 14 amino acids. Germline CDR1 MNHEY, CDR2 SVGAGI. Trimming left V 2 bases short and J 3 bases short, with 10 bases between. In nucleotides, the CDR3 is TGTGCCAGCAGTTACGGGGGGGGTGACTATGGCTACACCTTC. Its translation is CASSYGGGDYGYTF.

The CDR3 DNA follows: TGTGCCTGGAAGGGCGGGGGCGATGGCTACACCTTC. This translates into CAWKGGGDGYTF. The chain has TRBV30 and TRBJ1-2, with D possibly matching TRBD1 (6 bases). Between the trimmed V and J ends, which lost 4 bases and 6 bases, there was a span of 12 bases. This CDR3 has 12 amino acids. Germline V CDR1 and CDR2: GTSNPN, SVGIG (reference sequence). The full variable domain, rest sourced from reference TRBV30 and TRBJ1-2, is SQTIHQWPATLVQPVGSPLSLECTVEGTSNPNLYWYRQAAGRGLQLLFYSVGIGQISSEVPQNLSASRPQDRQFILSSKKLLLSDSGFYLCAWKGGGDGYTFGSGTRLTVV.

The chain recombines TRBV27 with TRBJ2-7; 7 positions match TRBD1. Germline V gene sequence: CDR1 MNHEY, CDR2 SMNVEV (reference sequence). This CDR3 is 15 amino acids long. Losses at the gene ends were 5 bases for V and 0 bases for J; bases not matched to a gene: 7. Here the CDR3 DNA reads TGTGCCAGCAGTGTCACAGGGGCGAGCTCCTACGAGCAGTACTTC. This sequence encodes CASSVTGASSYEQYF.

The V call is TRBV18, the J call TRBJ1-1; the D gene is possibly TRBD1 (5 bases). The CDR3 spans 15 residues. Deletions cut 5 bases from V and 1 base from J, with 14 bases between. CDR1 is KGHSH and CDR2 is LQKENI in the germline V gene. CDR3 region: CASSTRNRPNTEAFF. The CDR3 region has the DNA TGTGCCAGCTCAACCAGGAACAGGCCGAACACTGAAGCTTTCTTT.

J is TRBJ2-3 and V is TRBV6-4, with 14 bases matching TRBD2. Germline V gives CDR1 MRHNA, CDR2 SNTAGT. With 5 bases clipped from V and 6 bases from J, the junction kept 7 bases outside the gene matches. CDR3 length: 16 amino acids. The CDR3, as DNA: TGTGCCAGCAGTCCCGGGACTAGCGGGGGCGGGGATACGCAGTATTTT. It encodes CASSPGTSGGGDTQYF.

The CDR3 reads CASSLKSPGGIETQYF. The CDR3 DNA follows: TGTGCCAGCAGCCTAAAAAGCCCGGGGGGCATAGAGACCCAGTACTTC. This sequence joins TRBV7-2 and TRBJ2-5; D is perhaps TRBD2 (7 bases). CDR1 is SGHTA and CDR2 is FQGNSA in the germline V gene. Trimming pared 5 bases from V and 4 bases from J, leaving 20 bases between. This CDR3 has 16 amino acids.

V gene TRBV2 combines with J gene TRBJ1-5, with no clear D. From germline, CDR1 is SNHLY and CDR2 FYNNEI. V lost 7 bases, J lost 3 bases, and 7 bases lay in between. CDR3 length equals 12 residues. In nucleotides, the CDR3 is TGTGCCAGCACCGTGGCCAATCAGCCCCAGCATTTT. Encoded protein: CASTVANQPQHF.

The chain couples TRBV9 to TRBJ2-1; 10 bases match TRBD2. The CDR3 contains 15 residues. Looked up from germline, CDR1 is SGDLS and CDR2 is YYNGEE. With V trimmed by 3 bases and J by 2 bases, 2 bases remained unmatched. CDR3 region: CASSAGTSAYNEQFF. CDR3 DNA sequence: TGTGCCAGCAGCGCCGGGACTAGCGCCTACAATGAGCAGTTCTTC. Full variable domain (rest looked up from reference TRBV9 and TRBJ2-1): DSGVTQTPKHLITATGQRVTLRCSPRSGDLSVYWYQQSLDQGLQFLIQYYNGEERAKGNILERFSAQQFPDLHSELNLSSLELGDSALYFCASSAGTSAYNEQFFGPGTRLTVL.

V gene TRBV6-7 combines with J gene TRBJ1-5; TRBD1 aligns across 11 bases. TRBV6-7 is identified as an open reading frame with a role that is uncertain. The CDR3 is 16 amino acids. Trimming removed 7 bases from V and 2 bases from J; junction bases left unmatched: 7. The CDR3 loop is CASNKDRGRGNQPQHF. The DNA for the CDR3 is TGTGCCAGCAACAAGGACAGGGGGCGCGGCAATCAGCCCCAGCATTTT.